This T cell receptor beta chain was obtained from a study of shared clonotypes between healthy human individuals. About the research overall: Donor ages ranged 18 to 49 years: two women, a few men.

The data were produced by immunoSEQ multiplex PCR, yet TCRdb's version contains in-frame clones alone and is incomplete. The repertoire holds 760,000 or so clones, about 97% seen once, with about 0.22% in the top ten. With regard to this clone: Other DNA sequences of this sample code for an identical CDR3.

As defined, naive CD8 cells were CD45RO-negative and positively selected for CCR7, with terminally differentiated effector memory CD45RA+ cells excluded. The V end was cut by 0 bases, the J end by 2 bases, with 4 bases between. Germline CDR1 reads SGHNT; CDR2 reads YENEEA. The length of the CDR3 is 13 residues. This sequence joins TRBV11-3 and TRBJ1-1; D gene uncertain. This sequence originates from a man aged 25 to 45 in good health. Source material: naive CD8+ T cells sorted from blood. The CDR3 nucleotides are TGTGCCAGCAGCTTAGAGTTAAACACTGAAGCTTTCTTT. Translating gives CASSLELNTEAFF.